This T cell receptor beta chain was retrieved from a study of T cells in Graves' hyperthyroidism and ophthalmopathy. Overall study findings and caveats: From stable hyperthyroidism, ophthalmopathy was set apart by a 13 V-J model.

In the case of this clonotype: Its antigen remains unidentified.

This CDR3 is 14 amino acids long. CDR1 SGHNT and CDR2 YYREEE come from the germline V gene (reference sequence). Trimming took 4 bases from V and 7 from J; bases not matched to a gene: 6. Uncontrolled infection, other autoimmune disease, pregnancy or lactation excluded patients. Diagnoses were established using clinical symptoms, serum thyroxine and TRAb, thyroid ultrasound and orbital computed tomography. Amplification of TCR beta CDR3 regions used RNA as the template. The HTBI primer set was used in a first-round RT-PCR of the TCR CDR3. TCRdb re-derived calls from the multiplex PCR reads in MiXCR, one entry per CDR3 protein. Among 490,000 or so distinct CDR3 sequences listed, around 20% were seen once.

Sequencing was done on a sample of blood. The J gene is TRBJ2-1, the V gene TRBV5-4, with 9 bases aligning to TRBD1. This TCR derives from a man between 40 and 49 years old with Graves' ophthalmopathy. Here the CDR3 DNA reads TGTGCCAGCAGCACCACAGGGGGCGGGAATGAGCAGTTCTTC. The encoded protein is CASSTTGGGNEQFF.